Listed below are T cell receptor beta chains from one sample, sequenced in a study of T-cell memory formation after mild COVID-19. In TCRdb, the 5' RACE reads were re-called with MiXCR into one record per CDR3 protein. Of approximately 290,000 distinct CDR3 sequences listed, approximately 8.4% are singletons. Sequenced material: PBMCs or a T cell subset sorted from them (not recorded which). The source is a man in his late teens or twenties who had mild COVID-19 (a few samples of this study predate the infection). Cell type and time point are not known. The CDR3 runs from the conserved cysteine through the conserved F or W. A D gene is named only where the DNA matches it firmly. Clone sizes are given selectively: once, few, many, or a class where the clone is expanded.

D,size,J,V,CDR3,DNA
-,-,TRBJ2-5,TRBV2,CASNEFYETQYF,TGTGCCAGCAACGAGTTTTACGAGACCCAGTACTTC
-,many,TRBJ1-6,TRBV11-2,CASSDSPGNSPLHF,TGTGCCAGCAGTGACAGTCCCGGGAATTCACCCCTCCACTTT
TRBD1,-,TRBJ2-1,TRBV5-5,CASSTTGGAANEQFF,TGTGCCAGCAGCACTACAGGGGGCGCGGCCAATGAGCAGTTCTTC
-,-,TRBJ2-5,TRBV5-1,CASSNRAEETQYF,TGCGCCAGCAGTAACAGGGCCGAAGAGACCCAGTACTTC
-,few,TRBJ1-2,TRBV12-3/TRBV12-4,CASSFWNRENYGYTF,TGTGCCAGCAGTTTTTGGAACAGAGAAAACTATGGCTACACCTTC
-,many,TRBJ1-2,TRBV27,CASSLNDGQYGYTF,TGTGCCAGCAGTTTAAACGACGGACAGTATGGCTACACCTTC
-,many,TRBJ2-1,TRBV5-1,CASSLAWGNEQFF,TGCGCCAGCAGCTTGGCCTGGGGCAATGAGCAGTTCTTC
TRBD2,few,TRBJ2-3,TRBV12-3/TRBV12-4,CASSLGPGTSGTDTQYF,TGTGCCAGCAGTTTAGGCCCAGGGACTAGCGGCACAGATACGCAGTATTTT
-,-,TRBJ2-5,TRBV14,CASSQDRSMQETQYF,TGTGCCAGCAGCCAAGATCGGAGCATGCAAGAGACCCAGTACTTC
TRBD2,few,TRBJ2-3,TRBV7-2,CASSWRGGPATDTQYF,TGTGCCAGCAGCTGGCGCGGGGGGCCCGCCACAGATACGCAGTATTTT
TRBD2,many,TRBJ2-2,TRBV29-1,CSVEDGRGGTGELFF,TGCAGCGTTGAAGACGGACGGGGGGGGACCGGGGAGCTGTTTTTT
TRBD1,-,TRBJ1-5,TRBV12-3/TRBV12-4,CASSLAGTGRGQPQHF,TGTGCCAGCAGTTTAGCGGGGACAGGGAGAGGGCAGCCCCAGCATTTT
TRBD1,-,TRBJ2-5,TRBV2,CASSFTYPGTGQETQYF,TGTGCCAGCAGCTTCACCTACCCCGGGACAGGGCAAGAGACCCAGTACTTC
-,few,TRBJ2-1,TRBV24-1,CATSDLKGPNEQFF,TGTGCCACCAGTGATTTGAAGGGCCCTAATGAGCAGTTCTTC
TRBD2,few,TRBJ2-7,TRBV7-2,CASSVGTGLAGASFSYEQYF,TGTGCCAGCAGCGTCGGAACGGGACTAGCGGGGGCGTCTTTCTCCTACGAGCAGTACTTC
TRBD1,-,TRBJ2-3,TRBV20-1,CSARDRGRFDTQYF,TGCAGTGCCCGGGACAGGGGGCGCTTTGATACGCAGTATTTT
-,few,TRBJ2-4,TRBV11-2,CASSLGTAGDIQYF,TGTGCCAGCAGCTTAGGCACCGCTGGCGACATTCAGTACTTC
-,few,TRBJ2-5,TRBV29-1,CSVETDRQETQYF,TGCAGCGTTGAAACTGACAGGCAAGAGACCCAGTACTTC
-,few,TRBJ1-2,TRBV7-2,CASSLGQGQGYTF,TGTGCCAGCAGCTTGGGGCAGGGGCAAGGCTACACCTTC
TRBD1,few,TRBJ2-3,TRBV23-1,CATATGDGSTDTQYF,TGCGCCACAGCGACAGGGGACGGGAGCACAGATACGCAGTATTTT
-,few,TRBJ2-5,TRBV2,CASGRNRGETQYF,TGTGCCAGCGGGAGGAACAGAGGGGAGACCCAGTACTTC
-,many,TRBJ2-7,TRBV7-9,CASSLSRGSYEQYF,TGTGCCAGCAGCTTAAGCCGGGGCTCCTACGAGCAGTACTTC
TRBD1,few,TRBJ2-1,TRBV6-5,CASRRDRGTEQFF,TGTGCCAGCAGACGGGACAGGGGAACTGAGCAGTTCTTC
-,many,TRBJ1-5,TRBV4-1,CASSQDGDSNQPQHF,TGCGCCAGCAGCCAAGATGGGGATAGCAATCAGCCCCAGCATTTT
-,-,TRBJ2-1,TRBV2,CASSERPESSYNEQFF,TGTGCCAGCAGTGAACGGCCAGAGAGCTCCTACAATGAGCAGTTCTTC
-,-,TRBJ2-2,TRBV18,CASREQENTGELFF,TGTGCCAGCCGGGAACAGGAAAACACCGGGGAGCTGTTTTTT
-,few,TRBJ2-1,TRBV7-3,CASSLRGRDEQFF,TGTGCCAGCAGCTTAAGGGGGCGGGATGAGCAGTTCTTC
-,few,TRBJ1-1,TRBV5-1,CASSWGTIMNTEAFF,TGCGCCAGCAGCTGGGGGACGATCATGAACACTGAAGCTTTCTTT
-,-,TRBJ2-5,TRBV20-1,CSALLGWRSQETQYF,TGCAGTGCTTTACTGGGCTGGCGGTCTCAAGAGACCCAGTACTTC
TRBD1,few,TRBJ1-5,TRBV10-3,CAISESGPQGNQPQHF,TGTGCCATCAGTGAGTCGGGACCACAGGGGAATCAGCCCCAGCATTTT
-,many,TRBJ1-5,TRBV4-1,CASSQERDQPQHF,TGCGCCAGCAGCCAGGAAAGGGATCAGCCCCAGCATTTT
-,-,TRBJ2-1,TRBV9,CASSVGEVSYNEQFF,TGTGCCAGCAGCGTAGGAGAAGTCTCCTACAATGAGCAGTTCTTC
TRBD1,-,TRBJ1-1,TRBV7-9,CASSRDSVDTEAFF,TGTGCCAGCAGCCGGGACAGCGTGGACACTGAAGCTTTCTTT
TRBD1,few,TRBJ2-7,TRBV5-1,CASSLYNRDSFYYEQYF,TGCGCCAGCAGCTTGTACAACAGGGACAGTTTTTACTACGAGCAGTACTTC
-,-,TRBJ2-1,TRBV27,CASRWRGRTDEQFF,TGTGCCAGCAGATGGAGGGGACGAACCGATGAGCAGTTCTTC
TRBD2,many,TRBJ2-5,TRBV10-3,CAIRGTSGEETQYF,TGTGCCATCAGAGGGACTAGCGGGGAAGAGACCCAGTACTTC
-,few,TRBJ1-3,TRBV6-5,CASSYSIDRDNTIYF,TGTGCCAGCAGTTACTCGATTGACAGAGATAACACCATATATTTT
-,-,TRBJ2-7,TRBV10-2,CASRRLGGSSYEQYF,TGCGCCAGCAGGAGACTGGGGGGAAGCTCCTACGAGCAGTACTTC
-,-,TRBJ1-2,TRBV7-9,CASSPLGGVSGYTF,TGTGCCAGCAGCCCCTTGGGAGGGGTGAGCGGCTACACCTTC
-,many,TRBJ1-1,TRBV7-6,CASSLAEGSEAFF,TGTGCCAGCAGCTTAGCGGAGGGCTCTGAAGCTTTCTTT
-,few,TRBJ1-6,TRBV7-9,CASSPSLGANSPLHF,TGTGCCAGCAGCCCAAGCCTAGGGGCTAATTCACCCCTCCACTTT
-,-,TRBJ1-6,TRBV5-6,CASSLDGPMRNSPLHF,TGTGCCAGCAGCTTGGATGGACCTATGAGAAATTCACCCCTCCACTTT
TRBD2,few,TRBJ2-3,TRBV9,CASSVLSGGAFPDTQYF,TGTGCCAGCAGCGTACTTAGCGGGGGGGCCTTCCCAGATACGCAGTATTTT
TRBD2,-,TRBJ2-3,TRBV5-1,CASSPSGAGGPDTQYF,TGCGCCAGCAGCCCCTCCGGGGCGGGGGGGCCAGATACGCAGTATTTT
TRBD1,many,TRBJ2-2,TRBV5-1,CASSSRTGQGFSGELFF,TGCGCCAGCAGCTCGAGGACGGGACAGGGATTTTCCGGGGAGCTGTTTTTT
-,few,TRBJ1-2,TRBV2,CASSDRGYGYTF,TGTGCCAGCAGTGACCGGGGGTATGGCTACACCTTC
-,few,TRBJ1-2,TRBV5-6,CASSLAQFYYGYTF,TGTGCCAGCAGCTTGGCCCAGTTTTACTATGGCTACACCTTC
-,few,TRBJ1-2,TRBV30,CAWANGPGGYTF,TGTGCCTGGGCAAACGGGCCGGGGGGCTACACCTTC
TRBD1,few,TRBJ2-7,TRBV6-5,CASSYVGTGPAYEQYF,TGTGCCAGCAGTTACGTTGGGACAGGGCCCGCCTACGAGCAGTACTTC
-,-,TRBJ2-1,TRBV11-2,CASSSPVAQGSYNEQFF,TGTGCCAGCAGCTCTCCGGTAGCACAGGGCTCCTACAATGAGCAGTTCTTC
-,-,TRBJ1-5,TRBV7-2,CASSLNVGADNQPQHF,TGTGCCAGCAGCTTGAACGTGGGCGCGGACAATCAGCCCCAGCATTTT
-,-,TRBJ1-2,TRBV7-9,CASSRLTVLYGYTF,TGTGCCAGCAGCCGTCTGACAGTATTGTATGGCTACACCTTC